What follows describes a single T cell receptor beta chain. The antigen is not known. This entry belongs to a study of cytomegalovirus exposure and HLA in healthy donors. Study information: Researchers previously reported finding fewer than 140 million unique TCR beta sequences from some 180 million T cells.

PCR amplification relied on 60 Vbeta primers (plus 13 Jbeta primers). Profiled with immunoSEQ multiplex PCR; TCRdb holds only in-frame clones, not every one. The profile covers 200,000 or so clones, with about 89% appearing a single time and around 1.2% taken by the ten largest. Findings and caveats of the study: Later analysis identified a missense DCLRE1C variant that was linked to TCR beta V- and J-gene trimming. A later examination showed that TCR association rates differed by HLA locus, with DRB1 most and HLA-C fewest. Analyzed later, most CMV-associated TCR beta chains appeared HLA-restricted.

Sequenced material: PBMCs. This sequence originates from a man younger than 40 in good health and CMV-seronegative.

CDR3 nucleotides: TGTGCCAGCAGTTCGACTAGCGGGTACCGTACCGGGGAGCTGTTTTTT. Its protein product is CASSSTSGYRTGELFF. The chain is built from TRBV27 and TRBJ2-2; 10 bases line up with TRBD2. Unmatched junction bases numbered 7, after V lost 4 bases and J lost 5 bases. The CDR3 covers 16 residues. Per germline, CDR1 MNHEY and CDR2 SMNVEV (reference sequence).